This record concerns one T cell receptor beta chain sequence. The target antigen is unknown. Losses at the gene ends were 3 bases for V and 3 bases for J; bases not matched to a gene: 2. There are 15 residues in the CDR3. Per germline, CDR1 KGHSH and CDR2 LQKENI. This record comes from a study of STAT5B mutations in CD4+ large granular lymphocyte leukemia. The study, taken as a whole, reports: Compared with healthy controls (2/35), patient top clones favored TRBV06 (8/27). CD4-sorted patient repertoires seemed more clonal than healthy CD4+ repertoires. About 26% of private leukemic clonotypes occurred rarely in other patients' non-leukemic repertoires.

Measured with immunoSEQ multiplex PCR; TCRdb has only the in-frame clones, and not every one. Seen here are approximately 30,000 clones, roughly 65% observed once, and the top ten hold 1.5% to 2%. Control samples were healthy donors' buffy coats. This TCR derives from a human donor in good health. The source material was CD4+ T cells from blood buffy coats. The gene calls are TRBV18 and TRBJ2-4; 10 bases map to TRBD1. The CDR3 coding sequence is TGTGCCAGCTCACCCGGGGACAGGGGCAAAAACATTCAGTACTTC. This gives the protein CASSPGDRGKNIQYF. Full variable domain (outside the CDR3, taken from reference TRBV18 and TRBJ2-4): NAGVMQNPRHLVRRRGQEARLRCSPMKGHSHVYWYRQLPEEGLKFMVYLQKENIIDESGMPKERFSAEFPKEGPSILRIQQVVRGDSAAYFCASSPGDRGKNIQYFGAGTRLSVL.